Sequencing of this T cell receptor (beta chain) was carried out in a study of T cell clonotyping in hematopoietic cell transplantation. With regard to this clone: The antigen remains unidentified.

Study-level findings and limits: Recipient TCR diversity dropped after transplant; expanded clonotypes rose from day 30 to 180. Higher Inverse Simpson Index values in graft donor and pretransplant recipient predicted broader posttransplant TCR diversity. Without cell sorting, CD4 versus CD8 contributions remain unresolved.

Sequencing was performed with immunoSEQ multiplex PCR; in TCRdb, only in-frame clones are kept and a portion is missing. The table has tens of thousands of clones, 90% to 95% seen once. V was cut by 2 bases and J by 6 bases, with 2 bases left in between. The CDR3 runs 12 residues. Germline V gives CDR1 LGHNA, CDR2 YSLEER. This TCR derives from a female patient between 50 and 60 years old who had an allogeneic stem cell transplant from a related donor, so the T cells may come from the graft donor. Some clones in this sample may be carry-over from other donors' samples. The chain links TRBV4-3 to TRBJ1-6; the D is unclear. Sequenced here: PBMCs, sampled 100 days after allogeneic stem cell transplant. This CDR3 is CASSQSNSPLHF. CDR3 nucleotides: TGCGCCAGCAGCCAATCTAATTCACCCCTCCACTTT.